This T cell receptor beta chain was sequenced for a study of response to subunit inactivated influenza vaccine. Study results and caveats: Authors suggested each seasonal influenza vaccination recruits few new T cells.

One entry per CDR3 protein results from TCRdb running MiXCR on the RT-PCR reads. The data show just over 300,000 distinct CDR3 sequences, roughly 20% seen once. This clonotype has a count of ten or more. The antigen is undetermined. This clonotype originated in a man aged 50 to 69 who received an inactivated influenza vaccine. The sample in question was PBMCs from blood, obtained less than 22 months after vaccination.

In nucleotides, the CDR3 is TGCAGTGCTAGTTCGACAGGGGTAATGGGCCAAGAGACCCAGTACTTC. This translates into CSASSTGVMGQETQYF. The chain joins TRBV20-1 to TRBJ2-5; TRBD1 matches 8 bases. CDR3 length: 16 amino acids. Germline loops: CDR1 DFQATT, CDR2 SNEGSKA (reference sequence). V dropped 3 bases and J dropped 1; count of bases not matched to a gene: 10.